Shown below are 2 T cell receptor beta chains from a single sample sequenced in a study of T cell clusters in autoimmune cytopenias. TRB amplification used around 270 ng of peripheral blood genomic DNA. TRB rearrangements were amplified by touch-down multiplex PCR with mixed TRB-A/B primers. From the multiplex PCR reads, TCRdb lists one entry per CDR3 protein and no DNA. The sample spans 1,500 or so distinct CDR3 sequences; the ten largest clones claim 7% to 9.5%. These data were also reused for a study on T cell repertoires in aging, cancer and after chemotherapy.

What was sequenced was peripheral blood. The receptor source for this set is a human donor in good health.

CDR3 region: CASSPSPSSNEQFF. This rearrangement joins TRBV5-6 to TRBJ2-1; lacking DNA, the TRBD1 call made by TCRdb goes unchecked. Germline lookup yields CDR1 SGHDT and CDR2 YYEEEE. The CDR3 extends over 14 amino acids.

This clonotype is deemed medium-sized by its frequency. The chain has TRBV12-3 or TRBV12-4 and TRBJ1-2. CDR3 size: 15 residues. CDR3 residues: CASSEHETPIYGYTF.